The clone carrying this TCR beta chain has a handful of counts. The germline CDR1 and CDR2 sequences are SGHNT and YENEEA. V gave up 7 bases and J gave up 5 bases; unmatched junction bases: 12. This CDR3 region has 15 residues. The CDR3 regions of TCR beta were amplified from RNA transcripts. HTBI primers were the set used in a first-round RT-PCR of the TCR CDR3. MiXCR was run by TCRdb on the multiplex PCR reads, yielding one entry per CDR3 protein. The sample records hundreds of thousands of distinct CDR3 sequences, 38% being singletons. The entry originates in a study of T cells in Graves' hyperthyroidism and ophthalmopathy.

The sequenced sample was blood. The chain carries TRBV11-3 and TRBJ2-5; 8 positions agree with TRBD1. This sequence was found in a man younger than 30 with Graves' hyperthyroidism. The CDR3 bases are TGTGCCAGCACCAAGGAGAGGGACAGGCACGAGACCCAGTACTTC. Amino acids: CASTKERDRHETQYF.